These 11 T cell receptor beta chains were sequenced from one sample in a study of cytomegalovirus exposure and HLA in healthy donors. PCR used 60 Vbeta primers and 13 Jbeta primers. The method was immunoSEQ multiplex PCR; TCRdb's version includes in-frame clones alone and lacks a portion of them. The sample lists roughly 80,000 clones; 67% were seen once. Sequences were obtained from PBMCs. These receptor sequences come from a woman aged 45-65 years in good health and CMV-seropositive.

J is TRBJ2-7 and V is TRBV18; 8 nucleotides line up with TRBD2. The ends lost 6 bases at V and 1 base at J; junction bases unmatched: 5. The CDR3 contains 14 residues. CDR1 KGHSH and CDR2 LQKENI come from the germline V gene. In nucleotides, the CDR3 is TGTGCCAGCTCGATCGGGACTAGTTCCTACGAGCAGTACTTC. Its protein product is CASSIGTSSYEQYF.

CDR3 bases: TGTGCCAGCAGTTTCGGTGGTGGGAACACTGAAGCTTTCTTT. It encodes CASSFGGGNTEAFF. The chain links TRBV28 to TRBJ1-1; D remains ambiguous. The CDR3 runs 14 residues. Germline-derived CDR1 and CDR2 are MDHEN and SYDVKM. V was clipped by 3 bases and J by 1 base, with 9 bases between them.

The V gene is TRBV7-9, the J gene TRBJ1-6; 9 positions match TRBD1. The CDR3 spans 14 residues. Trimming at V came to 5 bases and at J to 10 bases, leaving 6 bases not matched to a gene. CDR1 SEHNR and CDR2 FQNEAQ come from the germline V gene (reference sequence). CDR3 protein: CASSTNRGLSPLHF. The CDR3 bases are TGTGCCAGCAGCACCAACAGGGGGCTATCACCCCTCCACTTT. The entire variable domain, with the rest obtained from reference TRBV7-9 and TRBJ1-6, is as follows: DTGVSQNPRHKITKRGQNVTFRCDPISEHNRLYWYRQTLGQGPEFLTYFQNEAQLEKSRLLSDRFSAERPKGSFSTLEIQRTEQGDSAMYLCASSTNRGLSPLHFGNGTRLTVT.

This chain joins TRBV27 and TRBJ1-2; 9 bases agree with TRBD1. Germline CDR1 is MNHEY and CDR2 is SMNVEV (reference sequence). The J segment lost 5 bases and the V segment lost 3 bases, leaving 1 base of the junction unmatched. The CDR3 contains 13 residues. CDR3 residues: CASSFGQGYGYTF. The CDR3 DNA sequence: TGTGCCAGCAGTTTCGGACAGGGGTATGGCTACACCTTC.

This clone was counted only a few times. The rearrangement links TRBV18 to TRBJ2-3; 9 bases align to TRBD2. V dropped 3 bases and J dropped 3; count of bases not matched to a gene: 10. CDR1 is KGHSH, CDR2 LQKENI, per germline. CDR3 size: 17 residues. CDR3 residues: CASSPTRAGGRTDTQYF. Here the CDR3 DNA reads TGTGCCAGCTCACCCACCCGAGCGGGGGGAAGGACAGATACGCAGTATTTT.

This chain joins TRBV9 and TRBJ1-6; 8 positions match TRBD1. The V and J ends lost 2 bases and 8 bases, in that order; junction bases with no gene match: 0. This CDR3 region has 13 residues. CDR1 and CDR2 (germline): SGDLS, YYNGEE. The CDR3 DNA sequence: TGTGCCAGCAGCGTGACAGGGGATTCACCCCTCCACTTT. Translated: CASSVTGDSPLHF.

This clone has more than one count but fewer than ten. The V call is TRBV6-6, the J call TRBJ1-6; D is possibly TRBD1 (5 bases). This CDR3 contains 14 residues. Germline V gene sequence: CDR1 MNHNY, CDR2 SVGAGI (reference sequence). The V and J ends lost 5 bases and 7 bases respectively, with 12 bases between them. CDR3 residues: CASSQAGSNSPLHF. The DNA of the CDR3 is TGTGCCAGCAGTCAGGCAGGGTCCAATTCACCCCTCCACTTT.

The CDR3 DNA is TGTGCCTGGGTAGCAGGGGGCTCCGGCTACACCTTC. Encoded protein: CAWVAGGSGYTF. The chain is built from TRBV30 and TRBJ1-2, with 8 bases matching TRBD1. There are 12 residues in the CDR3. Trimming cost V 5 bases and J 8 bases; bases outside gene matches: 7. CDR1 and CDR2 (germline): GTSNPN, SVGIG (reference sequence).

The chain employs TRBV27 and TRBJ1-5; D is uncertain. Germline assignment: CDR1 MNHEY and CDR2 SMNVEV (reference sequence). The germline V and J ends were trimmed by 5 bases and 3 bases, with 11 bases remaining between them. CDR3 length equals 14 residues. For the CDR3, the DNA is TGTGCCAGCAGTGCGGTGGGTACCAATCAGCCCCAGCATTTT. This codes for CASSAVGTNQPQHF.

The rearrangement links TRBV9 to TRBJ2-5; TRBD2 aligns across 12 bases. Germline assignment: CDR1 SGDLS and CDR2 YYNGEE. The V segment lost 4 bases and the J segment 5 bases; nucleotides outside the gene matches: 9. This CDR3 contains 16 residues. The CDR3 coding sequence is TGTGCCAGCAGCCCACCTAGCGGGGGGGCCTTCGAGACCCAGTACTTC. Protein sequence: CASSPPSGGAFETQYF.

This clone has only a few counts. The chain employs TRBV6-6 and TRBJ1-1; D gene ambiguous. V gave up 2 bases and J gave up 0 bases, with 7 bases separating them. This CDR3 comprises 14 residues. CDR1 and CDR2 (germline): MNHNY, SVGAGI (reference sequence). The CDR3: CASSYAAMNTEAFF. The CDR3 DNA sequence: TGTGCCAGCAGTTACGCGGCGATGAACACTGAAGCTTTCTTT.